The next 2 T cell receptor beta chains were all read from a single sample in a study of T cell responses to AZD1222 COVID-19 vaccine. Profiling relied on immunoSEQ multiplex PCR, and the TCRdb table lists in-frame clones only, not all of them. The sample lists fewer than 110,000 clones, 87% occurring once. The sequences come from peripheral blood, collected 28 days after the second AZD1222 dose. The receptors stem from an adult who received the AZD1222 COVID-19 vaccine.

V usage is TRBV9 and J usage is TRBJ1-3, with unresolved D. Per the germline V gene, CDR1 is SGDLS and CDR2 is YYNGEE. The CDR3 is 15 amino acids. The ends were cut back, 3 bases at V and 4 bases at J, with 14 bases in the middle. This CDR3 is CASSAYGSFGNTIYF. The CDR3 DNA sequence: TGTGCCAGCAGCGCCTACGGGTCTTTCGGAAACACCATATATTTT.

This clone was seen only once. The DNA of the CDR3 is TGTGCCAGCAAGACACTCTCGAACACCGGGGAGCTGTTTTTT. Amino acid sequence: CASKTLSNTGELFF. The chain has TRBV6-6 and TRBJ2-2; D not certain. In germline, CDR1 is MNHNY, CDR2 SVGAGI (reference sequence). The CDR3 has 14 amino acids. With 7 bases removed from V and 0 bases from J, the gap between germline ends came to 9 bases.